Detailed here is one TCR beta chain. It lacks a known antigen. Qualities for individual bases were not recorded, and no much larger clone is one base off. The junction carries 9 bases between V and J, which are trimmed by 3 bases and 0 bases respectively. For CDR1 and CDR2, the germline V gene (reference sequence) lists SGHNT and YYREEE. The CDR3 sequence holds 14 residues, the cysteine and phenylalanine included. Only the CDR3 part of the read is kept: 42 bases, read in frame from the first base. This sample was taken from a study of cytomegalovirus exposure and HLA in healthy donors (dated by TCRdb to the late 2010s). Regarding the study in general: According to a later analysis, the roughly 120 validation repertoires were produced on the same platform as the approximately 620 repertoires of the first cohort. Along with the roughly 700-subject first cohort, a separate validation cohort of around 120 different subjects was used. The study was designed to test whether signatures of past pathogen exposure could be identified by cataloging public T cell receptors. To predict cytomegalovirus infection status, the study brought together high-throughput TCR immunosequencing, statistical association of individual TCRs with disease status, and machine learning.

Results and caveats for the whole study, not just this receptor: A few of the identified cytomegalovirus-associated TCR beta chains were confirmed in vitro to be specific for cytomegalovirus antigens. The classifier was reported to diagnose cytomegalovirus status with high specificity and sensitivity in both the original cohort and the validation cohort. In a later analysis, TCRs clustered in the first cohort were found to also tend to co-occur in the roughly 120 validation repertoires, with 94% of cluster scores above 0. The study listed 150 to 200 TCR beta chains as associated with cytomegalovirus. The authors suggested that the approach could potentially be generalized to other disease states and immunological phenotypes. The validation cohort had no HLA typing available for a later analysis, so co-occurrence within that cohort was assessed over all 120 or so repertoires. Across donors, most TCR sequences were observed very rarely, whereas some public TCRs were present in many individuals.

The donors belonged to the validation cohort of 120 subjects, which was separate from the approximately 700-subject first cohort. Library prep was done by the immunoSEQ multiplex PCR assay. Per the source publication's procedure: A statistical classification framework was developed to diagnose cytomegalovirus status using the catalog of TCR beta chain sequences. Held by TCRdb, this immuneACCESS table contains in-frame sequences only and omits some clones. Under half of the omission traces to an unresolved V gene where checked; the cause of the rest is unknown. V, J and clone size were drawn from that table, and D and trimming were deduced from the DNA. The sample table holds about 73,000 clones, of which around 96% were seen once. 3% to 3.5% of the sample comes from the top ten.

Recombination linked TRBV5-4 to TRBJ1-1; matching of 5 bases hints at TRBD1 as the D gene. This TCR derives from a man aged 18-30 years in good health and CMV-seronegative. What was sequenced was PBMCs. CDR3 region: CASSSTGLNTEAFF. The DNA sequence reads TGTGCCAGCAGCTCCACAGGATTGAACACTGAAGCTTTCTTT.